This T cell receptor (beta chain) was recovered during a study of T cell repertoires in cytomegalovirus infection. Study-wide context: Public TCR beta signatures provided an indication of both CMV infection and a matching HLA type. General study results and limits: Identification of carriers of CMV plus the relevant HLA was achieved through cumulative public TCR beta family frequency.

The CDR3 is 14 amino acids. Germline V gene data show CDR1 as SGHDN and CDR2 as FVKESK. Trimming shortened V by 3 bases and J by 7 bases, and 15 bases separated the two germline ends. One entry per CDR3 protein results from TCRdb running MiXCR on the reads. The sample shows over 150,000 distinct CDR3 sequences, about 18% of them seen only once. This clonotype has more than one count but fewer than ten. Its cognate antigen is unknown. This chain connects TRBV14 to TRBJ1-2; no clear D. The specimen sequenced was CD8+ T cells from PBMCs. This TCR was sampled from a human donor in good health (CMV status not recorded). Some clones in this sample may be carry-over from other donors' samples. CDR3 sequence (DNA): TGTGCCAGCAGCCACTCAGGAGCACCACGTGGCTACACCTTC. It specifies CASSHSGAPRGYTF.